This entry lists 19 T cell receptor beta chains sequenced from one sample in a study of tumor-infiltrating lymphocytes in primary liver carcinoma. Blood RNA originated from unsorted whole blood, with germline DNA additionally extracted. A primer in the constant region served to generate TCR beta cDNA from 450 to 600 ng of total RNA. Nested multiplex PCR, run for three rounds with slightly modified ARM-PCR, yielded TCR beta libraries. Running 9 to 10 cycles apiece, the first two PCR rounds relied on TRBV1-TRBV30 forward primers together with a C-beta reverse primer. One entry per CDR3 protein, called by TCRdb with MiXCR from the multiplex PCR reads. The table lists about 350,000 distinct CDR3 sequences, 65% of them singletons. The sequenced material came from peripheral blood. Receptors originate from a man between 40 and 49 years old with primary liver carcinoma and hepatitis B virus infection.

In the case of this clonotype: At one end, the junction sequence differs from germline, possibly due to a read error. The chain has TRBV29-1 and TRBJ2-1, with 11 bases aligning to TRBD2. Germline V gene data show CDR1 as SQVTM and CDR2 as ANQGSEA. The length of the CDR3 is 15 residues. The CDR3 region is CSVPSGGNSYDEQFF. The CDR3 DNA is TGCAGCGTACCTAGCGGGGGGAACTCCTACGATGAGCAGTTCTTC.

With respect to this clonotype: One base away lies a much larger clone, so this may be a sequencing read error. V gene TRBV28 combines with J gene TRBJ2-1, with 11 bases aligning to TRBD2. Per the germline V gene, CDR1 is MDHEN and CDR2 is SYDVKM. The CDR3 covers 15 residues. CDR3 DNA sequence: TGTGTCAGCAGCCCACTGTCTAGCGGGAGGAATGAGCAGTTCTTC. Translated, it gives CVSSPLSSGRNEQFF.

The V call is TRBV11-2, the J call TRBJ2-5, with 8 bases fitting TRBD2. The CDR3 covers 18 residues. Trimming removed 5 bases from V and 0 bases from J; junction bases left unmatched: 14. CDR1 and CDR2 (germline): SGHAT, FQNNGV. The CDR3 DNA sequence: TGTGCCAGCAGCCCTGGGACTAGGGGGAGAGGGTACCAAGAGACCCAGTACTTC. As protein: CASSPGTRGRGYQETQYF.

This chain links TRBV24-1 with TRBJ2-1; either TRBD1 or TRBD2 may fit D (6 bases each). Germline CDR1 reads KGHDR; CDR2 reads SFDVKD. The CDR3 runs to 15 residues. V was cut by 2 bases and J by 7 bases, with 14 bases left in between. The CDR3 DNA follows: TGTGCCACCAGTGATTCGGGGCAGGGGAGGAATGAGCAGTTCTTC. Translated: CATSDSGQGRNEQFF.

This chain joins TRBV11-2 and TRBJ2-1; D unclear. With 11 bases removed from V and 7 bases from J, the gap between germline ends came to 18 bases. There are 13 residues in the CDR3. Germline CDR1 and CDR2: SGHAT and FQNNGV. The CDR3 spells CARSLEPRNEQFF. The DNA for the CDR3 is TGTGCCCGAAGCTTAGAGCCAAGAAATGAGCAGTTCTTC. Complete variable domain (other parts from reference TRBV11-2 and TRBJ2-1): EAGVAQSPRYKIIEKRQSVAFWCNPISGHATLYWYQQILGQGPKLLIQFQNNGVVDDSQLPKDRFSAERLKGVDSTLKIQPAKLEDSAVYLCARSLEPRNEQFFGPGTRLTVL.

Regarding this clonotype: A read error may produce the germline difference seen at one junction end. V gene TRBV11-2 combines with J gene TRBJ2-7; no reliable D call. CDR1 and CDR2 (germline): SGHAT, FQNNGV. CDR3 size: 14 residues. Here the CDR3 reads CASKECAEAYEEYF. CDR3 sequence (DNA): TGTGCCAGCAAGGAATGTGCAGAAGCCTACGAGGAGTACTTC.

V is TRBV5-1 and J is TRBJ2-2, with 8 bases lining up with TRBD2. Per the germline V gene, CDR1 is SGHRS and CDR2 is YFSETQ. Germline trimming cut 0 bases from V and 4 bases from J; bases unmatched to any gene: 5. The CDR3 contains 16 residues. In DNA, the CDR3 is TGCGCCAGCAGCTTGGATAGCAGCGGGAGCACCGGGGAGCTGTTTTTT. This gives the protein CASSLDSSGSTGELFF.

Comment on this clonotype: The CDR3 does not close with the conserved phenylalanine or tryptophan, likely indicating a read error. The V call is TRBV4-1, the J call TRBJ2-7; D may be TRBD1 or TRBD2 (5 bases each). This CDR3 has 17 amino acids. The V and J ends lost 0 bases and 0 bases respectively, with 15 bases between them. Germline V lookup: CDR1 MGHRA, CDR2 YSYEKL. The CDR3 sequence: CASSQERGADLSYEQYI. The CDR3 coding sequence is TGCGCCAGCAGCCAAGAGAGGGGAGCGGACCTCTCCTACGAGCAGTACATC.

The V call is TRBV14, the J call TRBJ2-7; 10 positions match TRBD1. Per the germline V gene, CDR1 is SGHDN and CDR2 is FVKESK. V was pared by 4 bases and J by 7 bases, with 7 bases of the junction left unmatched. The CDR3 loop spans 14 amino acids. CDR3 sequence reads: CASSRGTGVGEQYF. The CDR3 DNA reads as TGTGCCAGCAGCCGCGGGACAGGGGTGGGTGAGCAGTACTTC.

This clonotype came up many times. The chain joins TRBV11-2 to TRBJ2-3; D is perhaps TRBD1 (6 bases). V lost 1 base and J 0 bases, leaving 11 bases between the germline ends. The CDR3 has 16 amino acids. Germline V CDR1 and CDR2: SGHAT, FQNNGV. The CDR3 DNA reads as TGTGCCAGCAGCTTAGCCGGACAGCTTAGCACAGATACGCAGTATTTT. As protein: CASSLAGQLSTDTQYF.

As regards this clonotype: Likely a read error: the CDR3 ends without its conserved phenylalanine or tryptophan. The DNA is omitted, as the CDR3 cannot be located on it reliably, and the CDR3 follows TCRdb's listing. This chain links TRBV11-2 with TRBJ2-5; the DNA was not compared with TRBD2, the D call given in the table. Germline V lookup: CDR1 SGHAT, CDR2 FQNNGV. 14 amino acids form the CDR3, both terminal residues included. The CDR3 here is CASSSVSGSRTHYI.

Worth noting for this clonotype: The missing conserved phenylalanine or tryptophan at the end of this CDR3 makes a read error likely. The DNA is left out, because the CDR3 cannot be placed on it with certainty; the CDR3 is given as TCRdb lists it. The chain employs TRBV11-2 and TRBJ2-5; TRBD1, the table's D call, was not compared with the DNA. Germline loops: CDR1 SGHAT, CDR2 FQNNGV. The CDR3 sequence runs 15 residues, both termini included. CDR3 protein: CASSPMTGAQETQYS.

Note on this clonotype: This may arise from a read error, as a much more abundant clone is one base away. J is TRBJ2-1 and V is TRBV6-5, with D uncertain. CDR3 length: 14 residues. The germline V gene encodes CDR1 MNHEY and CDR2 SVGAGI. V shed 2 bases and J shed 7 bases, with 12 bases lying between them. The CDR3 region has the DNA TGTGCCAGCAGTTACGAAACGGGTGTGAATGAGCAGTTCTTC. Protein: CASSYETGVNEQFF.

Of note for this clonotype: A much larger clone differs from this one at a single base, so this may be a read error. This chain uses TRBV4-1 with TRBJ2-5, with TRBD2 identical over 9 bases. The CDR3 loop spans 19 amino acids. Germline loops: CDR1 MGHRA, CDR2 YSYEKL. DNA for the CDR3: TGCGCCATCAGCCAATACGGTTTGGTGACTAGCGGAACCCAAGAGACCCAGTACTTC. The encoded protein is CAISQYGLVTSGTQETQYF.

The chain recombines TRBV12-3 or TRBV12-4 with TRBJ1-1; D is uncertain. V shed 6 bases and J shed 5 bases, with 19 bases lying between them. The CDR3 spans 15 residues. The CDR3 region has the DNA TGTGCCAGCAGCCGTACAACCTCTATGGGGACTGAAGCTTTCTTT. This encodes CASSRTTSMGTEAFF.

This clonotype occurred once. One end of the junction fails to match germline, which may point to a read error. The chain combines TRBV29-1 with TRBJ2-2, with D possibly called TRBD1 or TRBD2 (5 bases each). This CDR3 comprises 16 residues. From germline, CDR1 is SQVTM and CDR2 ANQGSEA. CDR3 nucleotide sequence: TGCAGCGTTGAAAACCCCCTGGGGACCAACAGCGGGGAGCTGTTTTTT. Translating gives CSVENPLGTNSGELFF.

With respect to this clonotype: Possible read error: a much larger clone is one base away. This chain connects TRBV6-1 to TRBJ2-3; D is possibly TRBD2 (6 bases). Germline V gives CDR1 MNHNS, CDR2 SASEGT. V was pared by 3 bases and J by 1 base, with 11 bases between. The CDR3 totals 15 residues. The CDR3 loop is CASSDDLARTDTQYF. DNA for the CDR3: TGTGCCAGCAGTGATGATCTAGCGCGCACAGATACGCAGTATTTT.

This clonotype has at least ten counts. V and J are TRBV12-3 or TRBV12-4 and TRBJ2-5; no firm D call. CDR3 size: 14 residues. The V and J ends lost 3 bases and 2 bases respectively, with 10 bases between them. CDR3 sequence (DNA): TGTGCCAGCAGTTTCCACCGGCGTCAAGAGACCCAGTACTTC. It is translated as CASSFHRRQETQYF.

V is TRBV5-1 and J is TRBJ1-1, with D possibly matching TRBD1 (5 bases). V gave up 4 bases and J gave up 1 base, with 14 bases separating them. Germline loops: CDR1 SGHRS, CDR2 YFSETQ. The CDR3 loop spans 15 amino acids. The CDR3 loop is CASSPIEDTNTEAFF. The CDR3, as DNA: TGCGCCAGCAGCCCGATTGAGGACACGAACACTGAAGCTTTCTTT.